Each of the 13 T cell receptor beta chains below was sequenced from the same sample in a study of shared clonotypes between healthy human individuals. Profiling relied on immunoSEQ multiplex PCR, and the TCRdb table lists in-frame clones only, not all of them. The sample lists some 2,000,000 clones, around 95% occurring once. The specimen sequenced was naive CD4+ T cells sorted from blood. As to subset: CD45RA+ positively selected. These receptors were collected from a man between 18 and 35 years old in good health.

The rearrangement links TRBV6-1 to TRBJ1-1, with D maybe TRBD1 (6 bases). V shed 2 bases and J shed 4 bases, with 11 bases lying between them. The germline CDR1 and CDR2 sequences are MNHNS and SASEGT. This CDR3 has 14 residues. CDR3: CASSERGQFTEAFF. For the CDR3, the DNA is TGTGCCAGCAGTGAACGGGGGCAGTTCACTGAAGCTTTCTTT.

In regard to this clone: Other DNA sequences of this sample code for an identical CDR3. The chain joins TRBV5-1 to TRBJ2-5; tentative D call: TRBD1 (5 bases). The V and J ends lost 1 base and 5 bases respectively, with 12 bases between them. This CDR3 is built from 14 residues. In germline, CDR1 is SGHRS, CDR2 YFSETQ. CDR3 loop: CASSLQGSGETQYF. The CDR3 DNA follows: TGCGCCAGCAGCTTGCAGGGCTCCGGGGAGACCCAGTACTTC.

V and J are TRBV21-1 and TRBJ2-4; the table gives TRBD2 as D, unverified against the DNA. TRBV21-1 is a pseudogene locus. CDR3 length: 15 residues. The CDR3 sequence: CASSKDRGTQNIQYF. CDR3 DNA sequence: TGTGCCAGCAGCAAAGATCGGGGTACCCAAAACATTCAGTACTTC.

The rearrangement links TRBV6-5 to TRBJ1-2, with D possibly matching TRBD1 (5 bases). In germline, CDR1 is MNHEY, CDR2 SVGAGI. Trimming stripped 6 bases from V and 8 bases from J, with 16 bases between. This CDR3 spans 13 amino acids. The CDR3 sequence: CASSSGTAGGYTF. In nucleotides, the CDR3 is TGTGCCAGCAGCTCCGGGACCGCCGGGGGCTACACCTTC.

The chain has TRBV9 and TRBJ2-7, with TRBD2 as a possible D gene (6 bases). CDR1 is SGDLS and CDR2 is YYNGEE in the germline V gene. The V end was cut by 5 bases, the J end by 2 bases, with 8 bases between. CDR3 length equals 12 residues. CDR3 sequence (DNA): TGTGCCAGCAGGCGGAGGGCCTACGAGCAGTACTTC. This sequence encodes CASRRRAYEQYF. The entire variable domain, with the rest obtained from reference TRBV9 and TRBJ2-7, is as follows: DSGVTQTPKHLITATGQRVTLRCSPRSGDLSVYWYQQSLDQGLQFLIQYYNGEERAKGNILERFSAQQFPDLHSELNLSSLELGDSALYFCASRRRAYEQYFGPGTRLTVT.

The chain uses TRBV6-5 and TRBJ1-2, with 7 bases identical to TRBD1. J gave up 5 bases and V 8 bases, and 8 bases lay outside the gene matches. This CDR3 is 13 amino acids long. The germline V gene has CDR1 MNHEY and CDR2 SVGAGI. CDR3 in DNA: TGTGCCAGCTCCGGACAGGAGCTTTATGGCTACACCTTC. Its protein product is CASSGQELYGYTF.

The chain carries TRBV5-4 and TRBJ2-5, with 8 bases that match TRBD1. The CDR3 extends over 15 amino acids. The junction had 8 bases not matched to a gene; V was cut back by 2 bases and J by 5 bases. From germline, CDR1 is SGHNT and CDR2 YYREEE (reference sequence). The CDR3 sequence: CASSFGGQVEETQYF. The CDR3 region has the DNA TGTGCCAGCAGCTTTGGGGGACAGGTTGAGGAGACCCAGTACTTC.

The CDR3 DNA reads TGTGCCATCAGTGCCTCCTTGACAGGGGGTGCTGAAGCTTTCTTT. Its protein is CAISASLTGGAEAFF. The chain employs TRBV10-3 and TRBJ1-1; TRBD1 matches 9 bases. CDR1 and CDR2 from the germline V gene are ENHRY and SYGVKD. CDR3 length: 15 amino acids. V trimming: 4 bases; J trimming: 6 bases; junction bases outside the gene matches: 9.

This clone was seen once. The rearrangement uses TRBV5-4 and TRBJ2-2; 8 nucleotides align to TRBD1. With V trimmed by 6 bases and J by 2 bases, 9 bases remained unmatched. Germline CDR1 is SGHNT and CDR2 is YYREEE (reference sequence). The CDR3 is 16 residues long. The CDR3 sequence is CASTLGQGENTGELFF. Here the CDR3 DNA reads TGTGCCAGCACTCTAGGACAGGGCGAAAACACCGGGGAGCTGTTTTTT.

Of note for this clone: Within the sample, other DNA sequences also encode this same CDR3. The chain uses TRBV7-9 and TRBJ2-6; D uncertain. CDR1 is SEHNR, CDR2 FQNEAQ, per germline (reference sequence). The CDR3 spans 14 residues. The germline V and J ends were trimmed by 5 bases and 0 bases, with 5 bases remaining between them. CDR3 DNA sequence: TGTGCCAGCAGCCCTGACTCTGGGGCCAACGTCCTGACTTTC. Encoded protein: CASSPDSGANVLTF.

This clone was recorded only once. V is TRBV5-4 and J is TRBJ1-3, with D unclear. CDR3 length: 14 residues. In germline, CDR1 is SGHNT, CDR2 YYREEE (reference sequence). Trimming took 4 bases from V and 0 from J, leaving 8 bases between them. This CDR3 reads CASSPEFSGNTIYF. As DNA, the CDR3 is TGTGCCAGCAGCCCGGAGTTCTCTGGAAACACCATATATTTT.

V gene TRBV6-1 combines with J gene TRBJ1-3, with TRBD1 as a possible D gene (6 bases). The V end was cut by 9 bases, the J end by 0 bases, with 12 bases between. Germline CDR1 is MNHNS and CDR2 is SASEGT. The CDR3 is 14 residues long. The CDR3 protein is CASNRQDSGNTIYF. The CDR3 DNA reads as TGTGCCAGTAACAGACAGGACTCTGGAAACACCATATATTTT.

The CDR3 spells CASSLALAEGQETQYF. CDR3 in DNA: TGTGCCAGCAGCTTAGCACTAGCGGAGGGCCAAGAGACCCAGTACTTC. V and J are TRBV7-2 and TRBJ2-5, with TRBD2 matching over 8 bases. The germline V gene has CDR1 SGHTA and CDR2 FQGNSA. This CDR3 contains 16 residues. Trimming cost V 0 bases and J 1 base; bases outside gene matches: 4.